This T cell receptor (beta chain) was documented in a study of T cells in Graves' hyperthyroidism and ophthalmopathy. Study-wide points: Using 13 V-J features, a model discriminated ophthalmopathy from stable hyperthyroidism. Model-based prediction identified ophthalmopathy a median 6.5 months prior to its onset.

RNA transcripts yielded amplified TCR beta CDR3 regions. TCR CDR3 regions were first amplified by RT-PCR with HTBI primers. TCRdb re-called the multiplex PCR reads through MiXCR, storing one row per CDR3 protein. Of around 700,000 distinct CDR3 sequences in the sample, under 45% are singletons; the top ten hold about a third. Patients showing uncontrolled infection, other autoimmune disease, pregnancy or lactation were ineligible. Orbital computed tomography and thyroid ultrasound, together with serum TRAb and thyroxine and clinical symptoms, were used for diagnoses. This clonotype was detected a few times. Its antigen is as yet unknown. Germline V CDR1 and CDR2: MNHEY, SMNVEV (reference sequence). The CDR3 has 17 residues. V was shortened by 5 bases and J by 4 bases, with 21 bases between the two germline ends.

The chain recombines TRBV27 with TRBJ1-5; perhaps TRBD1 as D (5 bases). The sequencing sample was made of blood. The receptor was derived from a woman aged 40 to 50 with Graves' hyperthyroidism. CDR3 in DNA: TGTGCCAGCAGTGACTCCGTGGGGACCGTAGGTAATCAGCCCCAGCATTTT. Its protein product is CASSDSVGTVGNQPQHF.